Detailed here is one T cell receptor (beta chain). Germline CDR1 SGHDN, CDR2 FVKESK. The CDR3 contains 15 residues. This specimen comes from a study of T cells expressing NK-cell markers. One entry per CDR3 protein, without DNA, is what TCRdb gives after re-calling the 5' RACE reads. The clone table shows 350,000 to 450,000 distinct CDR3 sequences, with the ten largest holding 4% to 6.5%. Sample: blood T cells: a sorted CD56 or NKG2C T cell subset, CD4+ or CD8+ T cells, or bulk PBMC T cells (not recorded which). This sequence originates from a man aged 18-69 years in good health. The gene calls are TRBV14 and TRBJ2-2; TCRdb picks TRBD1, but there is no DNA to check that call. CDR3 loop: CASSRQTTNTGELFF.